This TCR beta chain was recorded in a study of early T cells in non-severe SARS-CoV-2 infection. About this clonotype: Antigen unknown.

TCRdb recomputed calls from the 5' RACE reads with MiXCR, one row per CDR3 protein. The sample lists about 70,000 distinct CDR3 sequences, roughly 12% occurring once. Germline V CDR1 and CDR2: SGDLS, YYNGEE. Trimming stripped 0 bases from V and 6 bases from J, with 13 bases between. This CDR3 comprises 14 residues. Study findings and constraints: CD4 and private specificities were missed by VDJdb matching, which favored anti-spike CD8 responses.

The sequences come from whole blood, collected at baseline. The source is an adult who was a healthcare worker with PCR-confirmed SARS-CoV-2 infection or an uninfected control (not recorded which). The donor label of this sample is uncertain. This rearrangement joins TRBV9 to TRBJ2-7; the D gene is possibly TRBD1 (5 bases). The CDR3 loop reads CASSVVQGTSEQYF. The CDR3 bases are TGTGCCAGCAGCGTAGTGCAGGGAACGAGCGAGCAGTACTTC.